The 30 T cell receptor beta chains reported below all come from one sample, sequenced in a study of PD-L1 blockade in urothelial cancer. Using immunoSEQ multiplex PCR, the repertoire was profiled, and TCRdb retains in-frame clones only, with some absent. This table has approximately 24,000 clones, 65% to 90% appearing once. The sample was PBMCs, taken around atezolizumab (anti-PD-L1) treatment. The receptor set was obtained from a man in his sixties with urothelial cancer.

The chain couples TRBV25-1 to TRBJ1-5, with D unresolved. CDR1 and CDR2 (germline): MGHDK, SYGVNS. The V and J ends lost 5 bases and 4 bases respectively, with 12 bases between them. The CDR3 totals 14 residues. CDR3 sequence reads: CASSSPPRNQPQHF. The CDR3 nucleotides are TGTGCCAGCAGTTCCCCCCCGCGGAATCAGCCCCAGCATTTT.

The chain uses TRBV5-1 and TRBJ1-4, with 8 bases identical to TRBD1. Germline assignment: CDR1 SGHRS and CDR2 YFSETQ. J lost 12 bases, V lost 7 bases, and 14 bases had no gene match. CDR3 length: 14 residues. The CDR3 spells CASSLLGTRGQLFF. The CDR3 coding sequence is TGCGCCAGCTCCCTTCTTGGAACCAGGGGGCAACTGTTTTTT.

The chain employs TRBV13 and TRBJ2-6; 9 nucleotides agree with TRBD1. V was clipped by 4 bases and J by 1 base; unmatched bases: 8. The germline V gene encodes CDR1 PRHDT and CDR2 FYEKMQ (reference sequence). The CDR3 is 18 amino acids. This CDR3 is CASSSGGQGQSGANVLTF. The CDR3 coding sequence is TGTGCCAGCAGCTCTGGAGGACAGGGGCAATCTGGGGCCAACGTCCTGACTTTC.

The V call is TRBV6-4, the J call TRBJ2-3; 10 positions agree with TRBD2. Losses at the gene ends were 6 bases for V and 0 bases for J; bases not matched to a gene: 6. This CDR3 contains 16 residues. Germline V gene sequence: CDR1 MRHNA, CDR2 SNTAGT. In DNA form, the CDR3 reads TGTGCCAGCAGCCAACTAGCGGGATCTAGCACAGATACGCAGTATTTT. Protein sequence: CASSQLAGSSTDTQYF.

The rearrangement links TRBV4-3 to TRBJ2-7; D might be TRBD2 (7 bases). The CDR3 has 15 amino acids. Trimming took 1 base from V and 5 from J, leaving 15 bases between them. In germline, CDR1 is LGHNA, CDR2 YSLEER. Here the CDR3 DNA reads TGCGCCAGCAGCCAAGGGGGGGGGCTCATCGACGAGCAGTACTTC. Its translation: CASSQGGGLIDEQYF.

V and J are TRBV9 and TRBJ1-3; D may be TRBD1 (6 bases). V dropped 4 bases and J dropped 0 bases, with 14 bases sitting between them. CDR3 length equals 16 residues. Germline-derived CDR1 and CDR2 are SGDLS and YYNGEE. CDR3 bases: TGTGCCAGCAGCCCCCGGGGGGCAAACTCTGGAAACACCATATATTTT. Translated: CASSPRGANSGNTIYF.

This clone came up a few times. V and J are TRBV18 and TRBJ1-1, with D unresolved. Germline CDR1 and CDR2: KGHSH and LQKENI. The CDR3 runs 12 residues. The V gene lost 8 bases and the J gene lost 1 base, with 8 bases spanning the gap. The CDR3 spells CASVSSNTEAFF. The CDR3 coding sequence is TGTGCCAGCGTTTCTTCGAACACTGAAGCTTTCTTT.

The V and J genes are TRBV5-4 and TRBJ2-5; D not certain. The CDR3 spans 11 residues. Germline values: CDR1 SGHNT, CDR2 YYREEE (reference sequence). The germline V and J ends were trimmed by 2 bases and 5 bases, with 4 bases remaining between them. CDR3 nucleotide sequence: TGTGCCAGCAGCTTCGAGGAGACCCAGTACTTC. This sequence encodes CASSFEETQYF.

The CDR3 loop reads CASRFTGDGNSPLHF. In nucleotides, the CDR3 is TGTGCCAGCAGGTTTACAGGGGACGGTAATTCACCCCTCCACTTT. The chain joins TRBV2 to TRBJ1-6, with 7 bases lining up with TRBD1. This CDR3 is built from 15 residues. In germline, CDR1 is SNHLY, CDR2 FYNNEI. Germline trimming cut 6 bases from V and 6 bases from J; bases unmatched to any gene: 8.

V usage is TRBV5-1 and J usage is TRBJ2-2, with D perhaps matching TRBD1 (6 bases). Trimming cost V 0 bases and J 7 bases, with 10 bases left between them. The CDR3 length is 14 residues. In germline, CDR1 is SGHRS, CDR2 YFSETQ. The CDR3 bases are TGCGCCAGCAGCTTGGCAGGGGTTCACGGGGAGCTGTTTTTT. Protein product: CASSLAGVHGELFF.

The V call is TRBV7-2, the J call TRBJ2-7; 9 positions agree with TRBD1. Germline V lookup: CDR1 SGHTA, CDR2 FQGNSA. V lost 4 bases to trimming and J lost 6 bases; unmatched junction nucleotides: 10. CDR3 length: 15 residues. CDR3: CASSWGQGEFGEQYF. DNA of the CDR3: TGTGCCAGCAGCTGGGGACAGGGTGAATTCGGCGAGCAGTACTTC.

This clone was seen a few times. The chain employs TRBV9 and TRBJ2-3, with a tentative D call TRBD1 (5 bases). This CDR3 spans 14 amino acids. Germline V gene data show CDR1 as SGDLS and CDR2 as YYNGEE. V lost 3 bases to trimming and J lost 2 bases, with 10 bases between them. The CDR3 DNA follows: TGTGCCAGCAGCGCTGGACACATCACAGATACGCAGTATTTT. Protein product: CASSAGHITDTQYF.

The gene calls are TRBV7-3 and TRBJ2-5; 9 positions agree with TRBD1. With 2 bases clipped from V and 1 base from J, the junction kept 5 bases outside the gene matches. The CDR3 extends over 16 amino acids. The germline V gene encodes CDR1 SGHTA and CDR2 FQGTGA. This CDR3 reads CASSLAGQGLQETQYF. The CDR3 nucleotides read TGTGCCAGCAGCTTAGCGGGACAGGGCCTCCAAGAGACCCAGTACTTC. Complete variable domain (other parts from reference TRBV7-3 and TRBJ2-5): GAGVSQTPSNKVTEKGKYVELRCDPISGHTALYWYRQSLGQGPEFLIYFQGTGAADDSGLPNDRFFAVRPEGSVSTLKIQRTERGDSAVYLCASSLAGQGLQETQYFGPGTRLLVL.

The rearrangement links TRBV14 to TRBJ2-7; TRBD1 might be the D (6 bases). This CDR3 spans 15 amino acids. Germline V gene sequence: CDR1 SGHDN, CDR2 FVKESK. Trimming took off 4 bases at V and 3 bases at J, with 16 bases between the two ends. CDR3 DNA: TGTGCCAGCAGCCCCCGACAGGACGTGATCTACGAGCAGTACTTC. Residues: CASSPRQDVIYEQYF.

This clone was observed a single time. The V gene is TRBV7-2, the J gene TRBJ1-4, with a weak D call TRBD1 (5 bases). The CDR3 is 15 amino acids. V lost 1 base, J lost 8 bases, and 14 bases lay in between. Germline V gives CDR1 SGHTA, CDR2 FQGNSA. The CDR3 sequence: CASSLVFGRAEKLFF. CDR3 nucleotides: TGTGCCAGCAGCTTAGTATTCGGCAGGGCGGAAAAACTGTTTTTT. Complete variable domain (other parts from reference TRBV7-2 and TRBJ1-4): GAGVSQSPSNKVTEKGKDVELRCDPISGHTALYWYRQSLGQGLEFLIYFQGNSAPDKSGLPSDRFSAERTGGSVSTLTIQRTQQEDSAVYLCASSLVFGRAEKLFFGSGTQLSVL.

The gene calls are TRBV7-9 and TRBJ2-7, with no clear D. The V end lost 5 bases, the J end lost 0 bases, and 5 bases lay between the germline ends. CDR3 size: 12 residues. Germline CDR1 is SEHNR and CDR2 is FQNEAQ (reference sequence). The CDR3 region is CASSTSSYEQYF. The CDR3 DNA sequence: TGTGCCAGCAGCACGAGCTCCTACGAGCAGTACTTC.

V gene TRBV19 combines with J gene TRBJ2-7, with D tentatively TRBD1 (5 bases). The germline V gene has CDR1 LNHDA and CDR2 SQIVND (reference sequence). The CDR3 has 16 amino acids. V dropped 1 base and J dropped 2 bases, with 15 bases sitting between them. The CDR3 here is CASSIGGQAVPYEQYF. The DNA for the CDR3 is TGTGCCAGTAGTATAGGGGGCCAGGCTGTCCCCTACGAGCAGTACTTC.

The genes are TRBV6-1 and TRBJ1-3, with 11 bases matching TRBD1. Trimming cost V 8 bases and J 6 bases; bases outside gene matches: 3. Germline-derived CDR1 and CDR2 are MNHNS and SASEGT. CDR3 size: 13 residues. The CDR3 DNA sequence: TGTGCCAGCGGACAGGGGGCACAAAACACCATATATTTT. Its protein is CASGQGAQNTIYF.

The chain couples TRBV6-5 to TRBJ2-2; D not certain. Germline CDR1 is MNHEY and CDR2 is SVGAGI. The CDR3 spans 14 residues. V gave up 5 bases and J gave up 0 bases, with 7 bases separating them. Here the CDR3 DNA reads TGTGCCAGCAGTAGACACGCGAACACCGGGGAGCTGTTTTTT. The encoded protein is CASSRHANTGELFF.

This chain joins TRBV6-1 and TRBJ1-1; D not resolved. Germline V gene data show CDR1 as MNHNS and CDR2 as SASEGT. V was clipped by 7 bases and J by 1 base, with 13 bases between them. The CDR3 is 14 residues long. CDR3 sequence: CASKPGLGNTEAFF. Here the CDR3 DNA reads TGTGCCAGCAAGCCCGGACTGGGGAACACTGAAGCTTTCTTT.

The chain recombines TRBV29-1 with TRBJ1-2; 9 nucleotides align to TRBD1. Germline CDR1 and CDR2: SQVTM and ANQGSEA. V dropped 5 bases and J dropped 4; count of bases not matched to a gene: 14. This CDR3 is built from 16 residues. The chain's CDR3 is CSVQDRGGGGGYGYTF. The DNA of the CDR3 is TGCAGCGTTCAGGACAGGGGAGGAGGGGGCGGCTATGGCTACACCTTC.

The chain recombines TRBV30 with TRBJ1-5; D ambiguous. Trimming cost V 2 bases and J 0 bases, with 5 bases left between them. Germline loops: CDR1 GTSNPN, CDR2 SVGIG (reference sequence). The CDR3 extends over 13 amino acids. The CDR3 sequence is CAWSTTSNQPQHF. The CDR3 DNA reads as TGTGCCTGGAGTACAACTAGCAATCAGCCCCAGCATTTT.

V usage is TRBV11-2 and J usage is TRBJ1-1; D is unresolved. CDR3 size: 13 residues. CDR1 and CDR2 from the germline V gene are SGHAT and FQNNGV. Trimming removed 0 bases at V and 10 bases at J, with 12 bases between. The DNA of the CDR3 is TGTGCCAGCAGCTTAGATAGGCCCCTAGGAGCTTTCTTT. Its translation: CASSLDRPLGAFF.

The chain couples TRBV4-1 to TRBJ1-2; D ambiguous. The V gene lost 0 bases and the J gene lost 8 bases, with 10 bases spanning the gap. Germline lookup yields CDR1 MGHRA and CDR2 YSYEKL. The length of the CDR3 is 13 residues. CDR3 sequence (DNA): TGCGCCAGCAGCCAAGATCCTTGGAGCGGCTACACCTTC. Amino acids: CASSQDPWSGYTF.

This clone was counted a few times. The CDR3 coding sequence is TGTGCCAGCAGTAACACCGGGACAGCTACTGAAGCTTTCTTT. Its protein product is CASSNTGTATEAFF. V usage is TRBV6-5 and J usage is TRBJ1-1, with 7 positions matching TRBD1. This CDR3 has 14 amino acids. The V gene's germline CDR1 is MNHEY and CDR2 SVGAGI. V shed 5 bases, J shed 5 bases, and the junction held 8 bases outside the gene matches.

V usage is TRBV11-2 and J usage is TRBJ2-3; D remains ambiguous. The V end was cut by 0 bases, the J end by 6 bases, with 7 bases between. Per the germline V gene, CDR1 is SGHAT and CDR2 is FQNNGV. CDR3 length: 13 amino acids. The CDR3 loop reads CASSLDSLDTQYF. DNA of the CDR3: TGTGCCAGCAGCTTAGATAGTTTGGATACGCAGTATTTT.

The chain combines TRBV19 with TRBJ2-1; weak D call: TRBD2 (7 bases). V was clipped by 5 bases and J by 0 bases, with 14 bases between them. Per the germline V gene, CDR1 is LNHDA and CDR2 is SQIVND (reference sequence). The CDR3 has 16 residues. CDR3 sequence reads: CASSLEGGGSYNEQFF. Written as DNA, the CDR3 is TGTGCCAGTAGTCTGGAGGGGGGGGGCTCCTACAATGAGCAGTTCTTC.

The rearrangement uses TRBV19 and TRBJ2-1, with TRBD2 matching 13 bases. The V and J ends lost 7 bases and 3 bases, in that order; junction bases with no gene match: 15. Per germline, CDR1 LNHDA and CDR2 SQIVND (reference sequence). This CDR3 contains 19 residues. CDR3 sequence reads: CASTSGRLAGGSRYNEQFF. The DNA for the CDR3 is TGTGCCAGTACCTCAGGGAGACTAGCGGGAGGCTCGCGCTACAATGAGCAGTTCTTC.

This clone was seen only once. V is TRBV5-1 and J is TRBJ2-1; 11 nucleotides match TRBD1. The V gene's germline CDR1 is SGHRS and CDR2 YFSETQ. The CDR3 has 15 residues. V shed 5 bases and J 7 bases; nucleotides not matched to a gene: 8. For the CDR3, the DNA is TGCGCCAGCAGTCCAGGACAGGGGGCGCAAAATGAGCAGTTCTTC. This translates into CASSPGQGAQNEQFF.

V usage is TRBV5-1 and J usage is TRBJ2-3, with TRBD2 matching over 7 bases. V was pared by 0 bases and J by 2 bases, with 6 bases of the junction left unmatched. The CDR3 runs 16 residues. In germline, CDR1 is SGHRS, CDR2 YFSETQ. For the CDR3, the DNA is TGCGCCAGCAGCTTGGGGCTAGCGGAGTTCACAGATACGCAGTATTTT. Protein product: CASSLGLAEFTDTQYF. The variable domain in full, with the rest retrieved from reference TRBV5-1 and TRBJ2-3, is KAGVTQTPRYLIKTRGQQVTLSCSPISGHRSVSWYQQTPGQGLQFLFEYFSETQRNKGNFPGRFSGRQFSNSRSEMNVSTLELGDSALYLCASSLGLAEFTDTQYFGPGTRLTVL.